The rows below give T cell receptor beta chains drawn from one sample of a study of cytotoxic CD8 clonotypes in ibrutinib-treated CLL. Assay: immunoSEQ multiplex PCR; the TCRdb copy retains only in-frame clones and omits some. There are fewer than 400,000 clones in the sample; around 66% occur only once, and just under 6.5% lies in the top ten. The source material was PBMCs, sampled after 36 months of ibrutinib treatment. The source is a human donor with chronic lymphocytic leukemia. Each CDR3 is given with its conserved first and last residue. The D gene is left open where the match is weak. Only some rows state a clone size, as once, few, many or a class for expanded clones.

j_call d_call v_call clone_size cdr3_aa cdr3_nt
TRBJ1-2 TRBD1 TRBV4-1 - CASSQVTGGDYGYTF TGCGCCAGCAGCCAAGTGACAGGGGGCGACTATGGCTACACCTTC
TRBJ1-2 TRBD1 TRBV5-1 once CASGTGGRYGYTF TGCGCCAGCGGGACAGGGGGCCGGTATGGCTACACCTTC
TRBJ2-7 TRBD1 TRBV5-4 - CASSLNPKGAEQYF TGTGCCAGCAGCTTGAACCCAAAGGGGGCCGAGCAGTACTTC
TRBJ2-7 - TRBV9 - CASRGSGTYEQYF TGTGCCAGCAGGGGGTCGGGAACCTACGAGCAGTACTTC
TRBJ1-1 TRBD1 TRBV9 - CASIYNTGGTEAFF TGTGCCAGCATCTACAACACAGGGGGCACTGAAGCTTTCTTT
TRBJ2-5 - TRBV2 - CANRVQGETQYF TGTGCCAACAGGGTTCAGGGAGAGACCCAGTACTTC
TRBJ2-1 TRBD2 TRBV7-2 - CASFPRGLAGHNEQFF TGTGCCAGCTTCCCCCGGGGGCTAGCGGGCCACAATGAGCAGTTCTTC
TRBJ1-5 - TRBV2 few CASSPWGVGQPQHF TGTGCCAGCAGTCCTTGGGGGGTGGGTCAGCCCCAGCATTTT
TRBJ1-2 - TRBV18 - CASSPRADTYSLGYTF TGTGCCAGCTCACCACGTGCGGATACCTACTCATTGGGCTACACCTTC
TRBJ1-4 - TRBV6-6 - CASRRWGGTNEKLFF TGTGCCAGCAGGCGTTGGGGGGGCACTAATGAAAAACTGTTTTTT
TRBJ2-3 TRBD2 TRBV5-1 - CASSLAGGDTQYF TGCGCCAGCAGCTTGGCCGGGGGGGATACGCAGTATTTT
TRBJ2-7 TRBD2 TRBV27 - CASSPSSGKSSYEQYF TGTGCCAGCAGTCCATCTAGCGGGAAGAGCTCCTACGAGCAGTACTTC
TRBJ2-2 - TRBV4-3 - CASSQWGGELFF TGCGCCAGCAGCCAATGGGGTGGGGAGCTGTTTTTT
TRBJ2-1 - TRBV7-9 - CASSLWAGPYNEQFF TGTGCCAGCAGCTTATGGGCGGGACCCTACAATGAGCAGTTCTTC
TRBJ2-3 TRBD1 TRBV29-1 once CSATRDRGLTDTQYF TGCAGCGCAACCCGGGACAGGGGTCTCACAGATACGCAGTATTTT
TRBJ1-2 - TRBV6-1 - CASSERGAPNYGYTF TGTGCCAGCAGTGAAAGGGGGGCTCCTAACTATGGCTACACCTTC